This T cell receptor (beta chain) came from a study of CD8+ T cells in alopecia areata. Study-level points and caveats: An increase in clonality over normal scalp was evident in lesional scalp, especially alopecia totalis/universalis.

Treatment described: oral pan-JAK inhibitor, 5-10 mg twice daily. Cell sorting was applied to PBMCs, and CD4+ and CD8+ T cells were collected. Points on this clone: Antigen unknown.

The CDR3 contains 11 residues. V was clipped by 11 bases and J by 8 bases, with 12 bases between them. CDR1 and CDR2 from the germline V gene are MNHNS and SASEGT. Sequencing used cDNA as its template, made by extracting RNA and reverse transcribing it. The table came from immunoSEQ multiplex PCR; TCRdb's copy has only in-frame clones and leaves some out. Of roughly 220,000 clones listed, roughly two fifths are singletons. This specimen consisted of CD4+ T cells sorted from blood, obtained at roughly week 30, from a patient treated with tofacitinib. The sequence was collected from a human donor with alopecia areata. The chain joins TRBV6-1 to TRBJ2-2; weak D call: TRBD1 (6 bases). Written as DNA, the CDR3 is TGTGCCGTCAGGGGTTCGGGGGAGCTGTTTTTT. Translating gives CAVRGSGELFF.